This T cell receptor (beta chain) originates from a study of identical twins. This clonotype was observed a few times. Its matching antigen is unknown. The CDR3 contains 15 residues. The V gene's germline CDR1 is SGHVS and CDR2 FNYEAQ. V lost 5 bases and J lost 0; bases outside the gene matches: 4. cDNA carried unique molecular identifiers, and a universal primer site was added by template switching. TCRdb processed the 5' RACE reads anew with MiXCR; each CDR3 protein has one entry. The data show 420,000 or so distinct CDR3 sequences, with around 20% seen just once and around 12% held by the top ten. Study outcomes and limitations: Cord blood beta clonotypes that were abundant carried fewer insertions, and memory repertoires showed no such trend. Diverse VJ usage suggested most zero-insertion clonotypes were not invariant T cells.

This sequence was found in a man over 45 in good health. The sequenced sample was naive T cells sorted from blood. The chain employs TRBV7-6 and TRBJ2-7, with TRBD2 matching 10 bases. CDR3 in DNA: TGTGCCAGCAGCCTAAGCGGGGGGGCCTCCTACGAGCAGTACTTC. Translation gives CASSLSGGASYEQYF. The entire variable domain, with the rest obtained from reference TRBV7-6 and TRBJ2-7, is as follows: GAGVSQSPRYKVTKRGQDVALRCDPISGHVSLYWYRQALGQGPEFLTYFNYEAQQDKSGLPNDRFSAERPEGSISTLTIQRTEQRDSAMYRCASSLSGGASYEQYFGPGTRLTVT.